Below are 5 T cell receptor beta chains sequenced from a single sample in a study of blood T cell repertoires in COVID-19. Data came from immunoSEQ multiplex PCR; TCRdb stores just in-frame clones and leaves some out. Of tens of thousands of clones detected, over 75% appear once; the ten largest clones hold about 8.9%. The material sequenced was peripheral blood. Source of these receptors: a human donor in a cohort sampled during active COVID-19.

V gene TRBV4-2 combines with J gene TRBJ1-1, with D perhaps TRBD1 (5 bases). The germline gives CDR1 LGHNA, CDR2 YNFKEQ. Trimming took off 2 bases at V and 3 bases at J, with 10 bases between the two ends. CDR3 length: 14 amino acids. The DNA for the CDR3 is TGTGCCAGCAGCCAACAGGGAGGGTACACTGAAGCTTTCTTT. Translating gives CASSQQGGYTEAFF.

This rearrangement joins TRBV6-4 to TRBJ2-1; D might be TRBD2 (5 bases). CDR1 is MRHNA and CDR2 is SNTAGT in the germline V gene. V was trimmed by 3 bases and J by 2 bases, leaving 8 bases between them. The CDR3 has 14 residues. For the CDR3, the DNA is TGTGCCAGCAGTGATGGAGGCACCTACAATGAGCAGTTCTTC. Translation gives CASSDGGTYNEQFF.

The chain joins TRBV29-1 to TRBJ1-5, with D perhaps TRBD1 (5 bases). This CDR3 comprises 13 residues. Between the trimmed V and J ends, which lost 3 bases and 7 bases, there was a span of 13 bases. Germline loops: CDR1 SQVTM, CDR2 ANQGSEA. CDR3 loop: CSVDEGQGQPQHF. The CDR3 DNA sequence: TGCAGCGTTGACGAAGGGCAGGGACAGCCCCAGCATTTT. Looking up the rest from reference TRBV29-1 and TRBJ1-5 gives the full variable domain: SAVISQKPSRDICQRGTSLTIQCQVDSQVTMMFWYRQQPGQSLTLIATANQGSEATYESGFVIDKFPISRPNLTFSTLTVSNMSPEDSSIYLCSVDEGQGQPQHFGDGTRLSIL.

The V call is TRBV4-3, the J call TRBJ2-7, with TRBD2 matching 7 bases. This CDR3 has 15 residues. After removal of 1 base from V and 2 bases from J, the junction contained 5 bases not matched to a gene. The V gene's germline CDR1 is LGHNA and CDR2 YSLEER. CDR3 sequence (DNA): TGCGCCAGCAGCCAAGGGGTTGCGGGAGCCTACGAGCAGTACTTC. Amino acids: CASSQGVAGAYEQYF.

The chain has TRBV9 and TRBJ2-3, with D perhaps matching TRBD2 (6 bases). The germline CDR1 and CDR2 sequences are SGDLS and YYNGEE. The ends were cut back, 4 bases at V and 5 bases at J, with 17 bases in the middle. The CDR3 has 15 residues. This CDR3 reads CASSPTGTSKDTQYF. CDR3 nucleotide sequence: TGTGCCAGCAGCCCCACCGGGACTTCCAAAGATACGCAGTATTTT. Full variable domain (outside the CDR3, taken from reference TRBV9 and TRBJ2-3): DSGVTQTPKHLITATGQRVTLRCSPRSGDLSVYWYQQSLDQGLQFLIQYYNGEERAKGNILERFSAQQFPDLHSELNLSSLELGDSALYFCASSPTGTSKDTQYFGPGTRLTVL.